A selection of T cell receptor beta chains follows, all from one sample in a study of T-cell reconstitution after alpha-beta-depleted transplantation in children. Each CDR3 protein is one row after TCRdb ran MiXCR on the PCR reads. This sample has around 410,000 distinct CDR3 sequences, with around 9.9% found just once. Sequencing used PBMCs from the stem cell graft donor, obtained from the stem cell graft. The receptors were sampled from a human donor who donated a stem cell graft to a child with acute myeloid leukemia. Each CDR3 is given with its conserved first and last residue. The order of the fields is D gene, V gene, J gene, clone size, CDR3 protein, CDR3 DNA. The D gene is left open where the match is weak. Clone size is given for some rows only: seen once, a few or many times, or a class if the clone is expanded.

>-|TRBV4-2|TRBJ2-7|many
CASSQEAYGEQYF
TGTGCCAGCAGCCAAGAGGCTTATGGAGAGCAGTACTTC
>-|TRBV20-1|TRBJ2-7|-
CSPKKGNDEQYF
TGCAGTCCCAAGAAGGGGAACGACGAGCAGTACTTC
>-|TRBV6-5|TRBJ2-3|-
CASSYSAFGTDTQYF
TGTGCCAGCAGTTACTCAGCTTTCGGCACAGATACGCAGTATTTT
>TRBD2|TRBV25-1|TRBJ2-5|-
CASGPGLAGGGREAQYF
TGTGCCAGCGGTCCAGGGCTAGCGGGAGGTGGGAGAGAGGCCCAGTACTTC
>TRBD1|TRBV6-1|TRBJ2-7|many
CASSEDTGTASYEQYF
TGTGCCAGCAGTGAAGACACCGGGACAGCCTCCTACGAGCAGTACTTC
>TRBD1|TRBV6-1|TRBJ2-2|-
CASRTGGSPGELFF
TGTGCCAGCAGAACAGGGGGCTCCCCCGGGGAGCTGTTTTTT
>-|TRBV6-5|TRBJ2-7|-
CASSYSAGAYEQYF
TGTGCCAGCAGTTACTCGGCAGGGGCCTACGAGCAGTACTTC
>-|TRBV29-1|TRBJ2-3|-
CSAPGPAGDTQYF
TGCAGCGCCCCAGGCCCAGCGGGAGATACGCAGTATTTT
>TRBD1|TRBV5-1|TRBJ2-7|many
CASSFSSGGFSYEQYF
TGCGCCAGCAGCTTCTCTTCAGGGGGCTTTTCCTACGAGCAGTACTTC
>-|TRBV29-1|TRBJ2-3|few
CSVEDPEDTQYF
TGCAGCGTTGAAGACCCAGAAGATACGCAGTATTTT
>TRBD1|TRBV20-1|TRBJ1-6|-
CSVSSRGPDSPLHF
TGCAGTGTCTCATCCAGGGGGCCGGATTCACCCCTCCACTTT
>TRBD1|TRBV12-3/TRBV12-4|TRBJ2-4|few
CASSFTGDIQYF
TGTGCCAGCAGTTTTACAGGGGACATTCAGTACTTC
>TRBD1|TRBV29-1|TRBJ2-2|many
CSVDSGTGADGELFF
TGCAGCGTTGATTCCGGGACAGGGGCGGACGGGGAGCTGTTTTTT
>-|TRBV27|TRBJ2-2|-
CASSFVAGELFF
TGTGCCAGCAGTTTTGTAGCCGGGGAGCTGTTTTTT
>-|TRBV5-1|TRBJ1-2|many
CASSLDSPDYGYTF
TGCGCCAGCAGCTTGGATTCTCCTGACTATGGCTACACCTTC
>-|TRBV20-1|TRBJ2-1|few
CSAGDSRSYNEQFF
TGCAGTGCCGGGGACTCCCGCTCCTACAATGAGCAGTTCTTC
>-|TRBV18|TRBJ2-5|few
CASSPLGSTQETQYF
TGTGCCAGCTCACCATTGGGCTCCACGCAAGAGACCCAGTACTTC
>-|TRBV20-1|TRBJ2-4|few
CSADPGLAKNIQYF
TGCAGTGCGGATCCGGGACTAGCCAAAAACATTCAGTACTTC
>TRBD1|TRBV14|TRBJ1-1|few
CASSQVRLLRTGDTEAFF
TGTGCCAGCAGCCAAGTTAGATTGTTGAGGACAGGAGACACTGAAGCTTTCTTT
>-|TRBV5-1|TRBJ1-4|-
CASSPRGWAEKLFF
TGCGCCAGCAGCCCCCGGGGTTGGGCTGAAAAACTGTTTTTT
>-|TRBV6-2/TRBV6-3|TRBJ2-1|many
CASSYSQEQYNEQFF
TGTGCCAGCAGTTACTCGCAGGAGCAGTACAATGAGCAGTTCTTC
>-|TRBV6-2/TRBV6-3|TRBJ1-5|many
CASSYSGSNQPQHF
TGTGCCAGCAGTTACTCGGGTAGCAATCAGCCCCAGCATTTT
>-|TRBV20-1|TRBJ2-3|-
CSAKSGSTDTQYF
TGCAGTGCTAAAAGCGGGAGCACAGATACGCAGTATTTT
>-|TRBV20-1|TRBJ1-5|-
CSASFTGRGSNQPQHF
TGCAGTGCTAGTTTTACGGGACGCGGGAGCAATCAGCCCCAGCATTTT
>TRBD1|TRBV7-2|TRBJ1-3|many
CASSLQGAGNTIYF
TGTGCCAGCAGCTTACAGGGGGCTGGAAACACCATATATTTT